The present T cell receptor (beta chain) was sequenced within a study of blood T cell repertoires in COVID-19. As for the study in general: The study drew acute and convalescent COVID-19 samples from the United States, Italy and Spain. PBMCs, B-cell-depleted T cells, or T cells were the source of the cDNA or gDNA that made up the material.

Germline V gene lookup returns CDR1 MDHEN and CDR2 SYDVKM. The V and J ends lost 4 bases and 3 bases respectively, with 14 bases between them. This CDR3 contains 15 residues. How the authors handled the data: Cell counts per sample came from amplifying reference gene primers. TCRdb's copy holds only in-frame clones and misses some; the assay was immunoSEQ multiplex PCR. V and J calls and clone size follow that table, whereas D and trimming were derived from the DNA. The sample carries 80,000 to 90,000 clones, around 82% recorded once. The clonotype was recovered from a woman older than 75 with acute or convalescent COVID-19. The V call is TRBV28, the J call TRBJ2-3; D may be TRBD1 (5 bases). Sequencing was done on a sample of peripheral blood. CDR3 amino acids: CASSSQGAITDTQYF. The CDR3 DNA follows: TGTGCCAGCAGTTCCCAAGGGGCCATTACAGATACGCAGTATTTT.